The 21 T cell receptor beta chains listed next were all sequenced from one sample in a study of blood T cell repertoires in COVID-19. Profiling relied on immunoSEQ multiplex PCR, and the TCRdb table lists in-frame clones only, not all of them. The table records 250,000 to 350,000 clones, about 90% of them present only once. The sequenced sample consisted of PBMCs or T cells enriched from blood (not recorded which). Receptors were obtained from a woman between 25 and 40 years old who had recovered from COVID-19.

This clone was counted a single time. The rearrangement links TRBV6-5 to TRBJ2-1, with 7 bases identical to TRBD1. The CDR3 covers 16 residues. In germline, CDR1 is MNHEY, CDR2 SVGAGI. V dropped 0 bases and J dropped 4; count of bases not matched to a gene: 6. CDR3 protein: CASSYSAGTAYNEQFF. Here the CDR3 DNA reads TGTGCCAGCAGTTACTCGGCCGGGACAGCTTACAATGAGCAGTTCTTC.

The chain links TRBV28 to TRBJ2-5; 7 positions agree with TRBD1. After removal of 6 bases from V and 2 bases from J, the junction contained 15 bases not matched to a gene. This CDR3 contains 17 residues. Germline CDR1 MDHEN, CDR2 SYDVKM. The CDR3 sequence is CASSRLTGRWGQETQYF. CDR3 nucleotides: TGTGCCAGCAGCCGGTTGACAGGGCGATGGGGGCAAGAGACCCAGTACTTC. Variable domain in full (rest from reference TRBV28 and TRBJ2-5): DVKVTQSSRYLVKRTGEKVFLECVQDMDHENMFWYRQDPGLGLRLIYFSYDVKMKEKGDIPEGYSVSREKKERFSLILESASTNQTSMYLCASSRLTGRWGQETQYFGPGTRLLVL.

A few counts support this clone. The rearrangement uses TRBV5-1 and TRBJ1-1; TRBD1 matches 7 bases. The J segment lost 1 base and the V segment lost 0 bases, leaving 12 bases of the junction unmatched. CDR3 length: 18 residues. The germline CDR1 and CDR2 sequences are SGHRS and YFSETQ. CDR3 DNA sequence: TGCGCCAGCAGCTTGGAAGGGGGCGCCCGTGGGGGGAACACTGAAGCTTTCTTT. Its protein is CASSLEGGARGGNTEAFF.

The chain employs TRBV5-1 and TRBJ2-3, with TRBD2 identical over 9 bases. The CDR3 sequence is 14 residues long. Germline V CDR1 and CDR2: SGHRS, YFSETQ. J was trimmed by 6 bases and V by 4 bases; bases with no gene match: 6. The CDR3 DNA follows: TGCGCCAGCAGCCAAAGGACTAGCGTGGATACGCAGTATTTT. Translated: CASSQRTSVDTQYF.

The CDR3 region has the DNA TGCGCCAGCAGCTCGGAGGACAGTCTATATGGCTACACCTTC. Amino acids: CASSSEDSLYGYTF. The genes are TRBV5-1 and TRBJ1-2; TRBD1 is a possible D gene (6 bases). V was clipped by 3 bases and J by 5 bases, with 14 bases between them. CDR1 SGHRS and CDR2 YFSETQ come from the germline V gene. This CDR3 is 14 amino acids long.

The chain joins TRBV19 to TRBJ2-5; TRBD2 matches 7 bases. With 5 bases clipped from V and 6 bases from J, the junction kept 12 bases outside the gene matches. CDR1 LNHDA and CDR2 SQIVND come from the germline V gene (reference sequence). The CDR3 contains 15 residues. CDR3 protein: CASSPPGAGVQTQYF. The CDR3 DNA is TGTGCCAGTAGTCCCCCCGGGGCGGGGGTGCAGACCCAGTACTTC.

Here the CDR3 DNA reads TGTGCCAGCAGTGAACTAAGCAATCAGCCCCAGCATTTT. Protein: CASSELSNQPQHF. The rearrangement uses TRBV6-1 and TRBJ1-5; no clear D gene. With 2 bases removed from V and 1 base from J, the gap between germline ends came to 3 bases. The CDR3 has 13 residues. CDR1 and CDR2 (germline): MNHNS, SASEGT.

The chain is built from TRBV3-1 (or the pseudogene TRBV3-2) and TRBJ2-3, with TRBD2 matching over 9 bases. The CDR3 contains 17 residues. Unmatched junction bases numbered 7, after V lost 0 bases and J lost 3 bases. Germline CDR1 LGHDT, CDR2 YNNKEL (reference sequence). CDR3 residues: CASSQDGAGGPTDTQYF. In DNA, the CDR3 is TGTGCCAGCAGCCAAGATGGCGCGGGGGGGCCGACAGATACGCAGTATTTT.

CDR3 nucleotide sequence: TGCAGTGCTGGGACAGCCTATGGCTACACCTTC. Translated: CSAGTAYGYTF. V is TRBV20-1 and J is TRBJ1-2, with 7 bases matching TRBD1. The germline gives CDR1 DFQATT, CDR2 SNEGSKA (reference sequence). J was trimmed by 4 bases and V by 5 bases; bases with no gene match: 1. The CDR3 sequence is 11 residues long.

The chain has TRBV12-3 or TRBV12-4 and TRBJ1-2; D is ambiguous. V was shortened by 3 bases and J by 9 bases, with 14 bases between the two germline ends. The CDR3 is made up of 13 amino acids. CDR3 amino acids: CASSFLTAFSYTF. The CDR3 region has the DNA TGTGCCAGCAGTTTTCTAACCGCTTTCAGCTACACCTTC.

This clone occurred once. The chain links TRBV4-1 to TRBJ2-7; 8 bases line up with TRBD2. CDR1 MGHRA and CDR2 YSYEKL come from the germline V gene. V trimming: 2 bases; J trimming: 5 bases; junction bases outside the gene matches: 11. The CDR3 spans 16 residues. The CDR3 sequence is CASSQSLAGGSNEQYF. CDR3 DNA: TGCGCCAGCAGCCAATCCCTAGCGGGCGGTTCCAACGAGCAGTACTTC.

This clone was seen just once. The chain combines TRBV5-1 with TRBJ2-5, with a weak D call TRBD1 (6 bases). V dropped 2 bases and J dropped 2 bases, with 7 bases sitting between them. The CDR3 contains 13 residues. Germline V gives CDR1 SGHRS, CDR2 YFSETQ. The CDR3 protein is CASSFGQQETQYF. CDR3 nucleotide sequence: TGCGCCAGCAGCTTCGGACAGCAAGAGACCCAGTACTTC.

The J gene is TRBJ1-2, the V gene TRBV28; 11 bases align to TRBD1. The germline gives CDR1 MDHEN, CDR2 SYDVKM. Unmatched junction bases numbered 5, after V lost 4 bases and J lost 1 base. The CDR3 contains 16 residues. CDR3 region: CASSSGQGVFNYGYTF. The DNA for the CDR3 is TGTGCCAGCAGTTCGGGACAGGGGGTCTTTAACTATGGCTACACCTTC.

The V gene is TRBV11-3, the J gene TRBJ1-1; tentatively, D is TRBD1 (6 bases). Germline CDR1 SGHNT, CDR2 YENEEA. The CDR3 runs to 15 residues. The ends were cut back, 5 bases at V and 0 bases at J, with 13 bases in the middle. CDR3 region: CASSVSDSLNTEAFF. The CDR3 DNA reads as TGTGCCAGCAGCGTGTCGGACAGCCTGAACACTGAAGCTTTCTTT.

On this clone: This CDR3 is also generated by other DNA sequences in the sample. The J gene is TRBJ1-1, the V gene TRBV19, with TRBD1 matching 9 bases. V was clipped by 5 bases and J by 3 bases; unmatched bases: 4. The CDR3 runs 14 residues. Germline values: CDR1 LNHDA, CDR2 SQIVND (reference sequence). DNA of the CDR3: TGTGCCAGTAGTCTTACAGGGGGCTACACTGAAGCTTTCTTT. The encoded protein is CASSLTGGYTEAFF.

This clone came up a few times. The chain employs TRBV9 and TRBJ1-6; 8 bases fit TRBD1. The CDR3 spans 15 residues. V shed 3 bases and J 9 bases; nucleotides not matched to a gene: 8. Per germline, CDR1 SGDLS and CDR2 YYNGEE. The CDR3 reads CASSAGQGSGSPLHF. The CDR3 DNA sequence: TGTGCCAGCAGCGCCGGACAGGGTAGCGGTTCACCCCTCCACTTT.

This chain connects TRBV29-1 to TRBJ1-1; D perhaps matches TRBD1 (5 bases). Germline V CDR1 and CDR2: SQVTM, ANQGSEA. V was shortened by 7 bases and J by 0 bases, with 15 bases between the two germline ends. The CDR3 is 14 amino acids. The CDR3 reads CSASKGAMNTEAFF. The CDR3, as DNA: TGCAGCGCGTCAAAAGGGGCCATGAACACTGAAGCTTTCTTT. Complete variable domain (other parts from reference TRBV29-1 and TRBJ1-1): SAVISQKPSRDICQRGTSLTIQCQVDSQVTMMFWYRQQPGQSLTLIATANQGSEATYESGFVIDKFPISRPNLTFSTLTVSNMSPEDSSIYLCSASKGAMNTEAFFGQGTRLTVV.

This chain uses TRBV18 with TRBJ1-6, with D perhaps TRBD1 (5 bases). CDR3 length equals 14 residues. Germline V gene data show CDR1 as KGHSH and CDR2 as LQKENI. V gave up 8 bases and J gave up 8 bases, with 16 bases separating them. The CDR3 coding sequence is TGTGCCAGCCAAAGCCAGGGTAGGGATTCACCCCTCCACTTT. Protein sequence: CASQSQGRDSPLHF.

This chain links TRBV7-8 with TRBJ1-3, with D maybe TRBD1 (6 bases). The CDR3 totals 16 residues. Trimming removed 6 bases at V and 0 bases at J, with 15 bases between. Germline CDR1 is SGHVS and CDR2 is FQNEAQ. The CDR3 is CASSSSRGLSGNTIYF. The CDR3, as DNA: TGTGCCAGCAGTTCTTCCAGGGGCCTCTCTGGAAACACCATATATTTT.

The V call is TRBV7-8, the J call TRBJ1-1, with TRBD1 matching 7 bases. The CDR3 length is 14 residues. J lost 5 bases, V lost 5 bases, and 8 bases had no gene match. The germline V gene encodes CDR1 SGHVS and CDR2 FQNEAQ. The CDR3 region has the DNA TGTGCCAGCAGCGTAAGACAGGGTTGGACTGAAGCTTTCTTT. This sequence encodes CASSVRQGWTEAFF.

This chain links TRBV6-5 with TRBJ1-4; TRBD1 is a possible D gene (6 bases). The CDR3 loop spans 14 amino acids. Germline lookup yields CDR1 MNHEY and CDR2 SVGAGI. The V and J ends lost 5 bases and 7 bases respectively, with 14 bases between them. The CDR3 nucleotides are TGTGCCAGCAGTCCTCAGAGGGGGAGTGAAAAACTGTTTTTT. This codes for CASSPQRGSEKLFF.